These 8 T cell receptor beta chains share one sample of origin, sequenced in a study of T-cell memory formation after mild COVID-19. TCRdb itself ran the 5' RACE reads through MiXCR, one entry per CDR3 protein. The sample has approximately 54,000 distinct CDR3 sequences, less than 15% seen once. The material sequenced was PBMCs or a T cell subset sorted from them (not recorded which). The receptor source for this set is a man between 18 and 35 years old who had mild COVID-19 (a few samples of this study predate the infection). Cell type and time point are not known.

The CDR3 region is CASRNSGGAPHNEQFF. The CDR3 DNA reads as TGTGCCAGCAGAAACAGCGGGGGGGCACCCCACAATGAGCAGTTCTTC. This chain uses TRBV3-1 with TRBJ2-1; TRBD2 aligns across 10 bases. Germline-derived CDR1 and CDR2 are LGHDT and YNNKEL (reference sequence). CDR3 length: 16 amino acids. J lost 5 bases, V lost 6 bases, and 10 bases had no gene match.

This clonotype was counted only a few times. The DNA of the CDR3 is TGTGCCAGCTCACCGTCGGGGCAGTCAAGGGGAGCTTTCTTT. The encoded protein is CASSPSGQSRGAFF. V gene TRBV18 combines with J gene TRBJ1-1, with D maybe TRBD1 (5 bases). The V gene lost 3 bases and the J gene lost 10 bases, with 18 bases spanning the gap. CDR1 is KGHSH and CDR2 is LQKENI in the germline V gene. There are 14 residues in the CDR3.

The chain couples TRBV2 to TRBJ2-1; D remains unclear. CDR3 length equals 13 residues. Per germline, CDR1 SNHLY and CDR2 FYNNEI. V shed 7 bases and J shed 2 bases, with 9 bases lying between them. CDR3 amino acids: CASTSAPYNEQFF. In DNA form, the CDR3 reads TGTGCCAGCACTTCGGCCCCCTACAATGAGCAGTTCTTC.

This clonotype was counted a few times. CDR3 amino acids: CASSLVFGSNYGYTF. Written as DNA, the CDR3 is TGTGCCAGCAGCTTAGTTTTTGGGTCTAACTATGGCTACACCTTC. The rearrangement uses TRBV7-8 and TRBJ1-2; D gene ambiguous. Looked up from germline, CDR1 is SGHVS and CDR2 is FQNEAQ. The CDR3 runs to 15 residues. Trimming stripped 1 base from V and 0 bases from J, with 9 bases between.

Many counts were recorded for this clonotype. This chain connects TRBV7-2 to TRBJ1-2; D unresolved. Germline V gene data show CDR1 as SGHTA and CDR2 as FQGNSA. The CDR3 contains 14 residues. Trimming took off 1 base at V and 5 bases at J, with 11 bases between the two ends. The CDR3 sequence is CASSLEDVMYGYTF. CDR3 coding DNA: TGTGCCAGCAGCTTAGAAGACGTGATGTATGGCTACACCTTC. Looking up the rest from reference TRBV7-2 and TRBJ1-2 gives the full variable domain: GAGVSQSPSNKVTEKGKDVELRCDPISGHTALYWYRQSLGQGLEFLIYFQGNSAPDKSGLPSDRFSAERTGGSVSTLTIQRTQQEDSAVYLCASSLEDVMYGYTFGSGTRLTVV.

This clonotype was recorded at least ten times. The V call is TRBV12-3 or TRBV12-4, the J call TRBJ2-2; D unresolved. The CDR3 loop spans 11 amino acids. Trimming removed 3 bases at V and 6 bases at J, with 2 bases between. The CDR3 DNA follows: TGTGCCAGCAGTTTTCCCGGGGAGCTGTTTTTT. It translates to CASSFPGELFF.

This clonotype was recorded many times. The V call is TRBV20-1, the J call TRBJ2-3; 11 nucleotides line up with TRBD2. The J segment lost 2 bases and the V segment lost 4 bases, leaving 5 bases of the junction unmatched. This CDR3 is built from 15 residues. The V gene's germline CDR1 is DFQATT and CDR2 SNEGSKA (reference sequence). The CDR3 loop is CSAKGTSGNTDTQYF. In nucleotides, the CDR3 is TGCAGTGCTAAAGGGACTAGCGGCAACACAGATACGCAGTATTTT.

At least ten counts were recorded for this clonotype. This sequence joins TRBV4-3 and TRBJ2-1; D remains ambiguous. The CDR3 contains 14 residues. Germline loops: CDR1 LGHNA, CDR2 YSLEER. Between the trimmed V and J ends, which lost 3 bases and 7 bases, there was a span of 13 bases. The CDR3 nucleotides are TGCGCCAGCAGCCAGGGGTATAGTGGGAATGAGCAGTTCTTC. It specifies CASSQGYSGNEQFF.